The 14 T cell receptor beta chains given below trace back to one sample, sequenced in a study of shared clonotypes between healthy human individuals. CD45RO-negative cells were positively selected for CCR7, leaving out terminally differentiated effector memory CD45RA+ cells. Profiled with immunoSEQ multiplex PCR; TCRdb holds only in-frame clones, not every one. Among under 1 million clones, almost 95% were seen once, and the ten largest hold approximately 25%. The sample comprised naive CD8+ T cells sorted from blood. The origin of the receptors is a man aged 30 to 45 in good health.

This chain connects TRBV28 to TRBJ2-1, with unresolved D. This CDR3 contains 14 residues. Per the germline V gene, CDR1 is MDHEN and CDR2 is SYDVKM. V was clipped by 4 bases and J by 9 bases, with 16 bases between them. Here the CDR3 reads CASSSLENGPEQFF. DNA of the CDR3: TGTGCCAGCAGTTCCCTCGAGAATGGTCCTGAGCAGTTCTTC.

Concerning this clone: The sample holds other DNA sequences that translate to the same CDR3. The gene calls are TRBV4-1 and TRBJ2-7; no clear D. This CDR3 contains 12 residues. Germline assignment: CDR1 MGHRA and CDR2 YSYEKL. The ends were cut back, 8 bases at V and 6 bases at J, with 14 bases in the middle. CDR3 sequence reads: CASSPPSGEQYF. The CDR3 bases are TGCGCCAGCTCCCCCCCGAGTGGCGAGCAGTACTTC.

V is TRBV5-8 and J is TRBJ2-2; 11 bases map to TRBD1. Trimming at V came to 4 bases and at J to 7 bases, leaving 6 bases not matched to a gene. CDR1 and CDR2 (germline): SGHTS, YDEGEE. CDR3 size: 15 residues. Here the CDR3 DNA reads TGTGCCAGCAGCATGGGACAGGGGGTGTTCGGGGAGCTGTTTTTT. It yields the protein CASSMGQGVFGELFF.

The chain's CDR3 is CASSLSVGGPSDTQYF. Written as DNA, the CDR3 is TGCGCCAGCAGCTTGAGCGTGGGAGGGCCCTCAGATACGCAGTATTTT. The genes are TRBV5-1 and TRBJ2-3, with 7 bases lining up with TRBD2. V lost 1 base and J lost 4; bases outside the gene matches: 9. CDR1 is SGHRS, CDR2 YFSETQ, per germline. CDR3 size: 16 residues.

The chain recombines TRBV7-9 with TRBJ1-2; D remains unclear. Trimming stripped 1 base from V and 5 bases from J, with 14 bases between. The germline V gene has CDR1 SEHNR and CDR2 FQNEAQ (reference sequence). This CDR3 has 15 residues. The CDR3 region has the DNA TGTGCCAGCAGCTTAGTCGATGATGAACTTTATGGCTACACCTTC. This encodes CASSLVDDELYGYTF.

This clone is a singleton in its sample. This CDR3 is also generated by other DNA sequences in the sample. The CDR3 sequence is CASSESGYEQYF. Here the CDR3 DNA reads TGCGCCAGCAGTGAGTCAGGCTACGAGCAGTACTTC. The chain joins TRBV10-2 to TRBJ2-7, with D uncertain. The CDR3 extends over 12 amino acids. V lost 0 bases to trimming and J lost 3 bases, with 3 bases between them. Germline lookup yields CDR1 WSHSY and CDR2 SAAADI.

The chain carries TRBV7-9 and TRBJ2-5; either TRBD1 or TRBD2 may fit D (6 bases each). The CDR3 has 16 residues. Germline V lookup: CDR1 SEHNR, CDR2 FQNEAQ (reference sequence). V lost 3 bases, J lost 5 bases, and 19 bases lay in between. This CDR3 is CASSLSRGEGEETQYF. The CDR3 bases are TGTGCCAGCAGCTTGTCAAGGGGGGAAGGTGAGGAGACCCAGTACTTC. Based on the CDR3 plus reference TRBV7-9 and TRBJ2-5, the full variable domain is DTGVSQNPRHKITKRGQNVTFRCDPISEHNRLYWYRQTLGQGPEFLTYFQNEAQLEKSRLLSDRFSAERPKGSFSTLEIQRTEQGDSAMYLCASSLSRGEGEETQYFGPGTRLLVL.

This clone came up once. The J gene is TRBJ2-7, the V gene TRBV7-9; D is possibly TRBD2 (6 bases). Germline CDR1 is SEHNR and CDR2 is FQNEAQ (reference sequence). This CDR3 is 16 amino acids long. Trimming cost V 2 bases and J 5 bases, with 19 bases left between them. The CDR3 protein is CASSLPSGPSYDEQYF. The DNA of the CDR3 is TGTGCCAGCAGCTTACCAAGCGGGCCCAGTTACGACGAGCAGTACTTC.

The J gene is TRBJ2-5, the V gene TRBV7-2; TRBD1 might be the D (5 bases). The V and J ends lost 1 base and 2 bases respectively, with 8 bases between them. In germline, CDR1 is SGHTA, CDR2 FQGNSA. This CDR3 spans 14 amino acids. The CDR3, as DNA: TGTGCCAGCAGCTTAGTAGACAGACAAGAGACCCAGTACTTC. This sequence encodes CASSLVDRQETQYF.

This clone has just a few counts. The CDR3 region has the DNA TGTGCCAGCAGCCAAGAATCTCCGTGGGACACCATATATTTT. Protein: CASSQESPWDTIYF. This chain joins TRBV14 and TRBJ1-3; no clear D. Trimming pared 0 bases from V and 8 bases from J, leaving 11 bases between. The CDR3 extends over 14 amino acids. CDR1 and CDR2 from the germline V gene are SGHDN and FVKESK.

J is TRBJ2-3 and V is TRBV7-2; 15 nucleotides align to TRBD2. Looked up from germline, CDR1 is SGHTA and CDR2 is FQGNSA. The V and J ends lost 5 bases and 1 base, in that order; junction bases with no gene match: 4. This CDR3 has 17 amino acids. The CDR3: CASSAWTSGRGTDTQYF. CDR3 in DNA: TGTGCCAGCAGCGCCTGGACTAGCGGGAGGGGCACAGATACGCAGTATTTT.

This clone was found once. This sequence joins TRBV27 and TRBJ2-3; no reliable D call. The germline V gene has CDR1 MNHEY and CDR2 SMNVEV (reference sequence). The CDR3 runs to 17 residues. Trimming left V 5 bases short and J 2 bases short, with 20 bases between. CDR3 protein: CASSPHSQGVYTDTQYF. CDR3 DNA sequence: TGTGCCAGCAGTCCTCACTCACAAGGAGTCTACACAGATACGCAGTATTTT.

The rearrangement uses TRBV11-1 and TRBJ2-7, with TRBD2 matching over 13 bases. V lost 2 bases and J lost 4; bases outside the gene matches: 5. Germline assignment: CDR1 SGHAT and CDR2 FQDESV (reference sequence). CDR3 length equals 16 residues. Here the CDR3 reads CASSLTPTSGRYEQYF. In nucleotides, the CDR3 is TGTGCCAGCAGCTTAACTCCGACTAGCGGGAGGTACGAGCAGTACTTC.

In this sample, this clone turned up once. The J gene is TRBJ1-3, the V gene TRBV4-3, with a possible D match to TRBD1 (5 bases). Trimming cost V 0 bases and J 0 bases, with 12 bases left between them. The CDR3 totals 17 residues. CDR1 is LGHNA, CDR2 YSLEER, per germline. The CDR3 DNA follows: TGCGCCAGCAGCCAAGATTGGAAGGGGACCTCTGGAAACACCATATATTTT. It translates to CASSQDWKGTSGNTIYF.